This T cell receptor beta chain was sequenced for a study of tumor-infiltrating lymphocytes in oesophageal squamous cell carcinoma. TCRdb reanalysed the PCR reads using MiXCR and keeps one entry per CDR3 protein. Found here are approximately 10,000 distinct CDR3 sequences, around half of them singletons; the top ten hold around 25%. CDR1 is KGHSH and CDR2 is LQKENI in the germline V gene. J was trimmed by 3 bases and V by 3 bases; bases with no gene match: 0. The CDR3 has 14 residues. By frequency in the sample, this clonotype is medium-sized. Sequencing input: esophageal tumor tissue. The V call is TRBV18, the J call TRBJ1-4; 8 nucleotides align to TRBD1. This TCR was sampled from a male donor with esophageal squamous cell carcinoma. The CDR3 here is CASSPDRANEKLFF. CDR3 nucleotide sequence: TGTGCCAGCTCACCGGACAGGGCTAATGAAAAACTGTTTTTT.